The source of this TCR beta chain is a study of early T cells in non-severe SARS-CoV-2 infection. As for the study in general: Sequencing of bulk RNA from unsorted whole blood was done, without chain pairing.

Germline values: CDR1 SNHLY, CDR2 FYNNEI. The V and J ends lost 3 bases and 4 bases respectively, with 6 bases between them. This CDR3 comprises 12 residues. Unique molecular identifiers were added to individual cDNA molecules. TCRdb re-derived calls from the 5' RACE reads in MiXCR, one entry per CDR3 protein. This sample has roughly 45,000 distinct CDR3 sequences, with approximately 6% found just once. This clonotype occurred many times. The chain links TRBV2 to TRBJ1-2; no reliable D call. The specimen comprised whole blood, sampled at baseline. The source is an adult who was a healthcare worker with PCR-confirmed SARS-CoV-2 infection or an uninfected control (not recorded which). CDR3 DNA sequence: TGTGCCAGCAGTGAGTCCCTCTATGGCTACACCTTC. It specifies CASSESLYGYTF. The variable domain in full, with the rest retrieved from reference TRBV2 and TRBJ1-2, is EPEVTQTPSHQVTQMGQEVILRCVPISNHLYFYWYRQILGQKVEFLVSFYNNEISEKSEIFDDQFSVERPDGSNFTLKIRSTKLEDSAMYFCASSESLYGYTFGSGTRLTVV.